Each of the 11 T cell receptor beta chains below was sequenced from the same sample in a study of cytomegalovirus exposure and HLA in healthy donors. Both 60 Vbeta primers and 13 Jbeta primers went into the PCR. This table comes from immunoSEQ multiplex PCR, and its TCRdb copy is limited to in-frame clones, with some not included. The sample has some 110,000 clones; roughly four fifths are singletons. The sample consisted of PBMCs. Source of these receptors: a man aged 45-60 years in good health and CMV-seronegative.

J is TRBJ2-7 and V is TRBV6-1; TRBD1 aligns across 7 bases. CDR3 length equals 15 residues. Germline-derived CDR1 and CDR2 are MNHNS and SASEGT. Trimming at V came to 8 bases and at J to 6 bases, leaving 16 bases not matched to a gene. The CDR3 DNA follows: TGTGCCAGCTCAATGCCCGGGACAGTTTTCCGCGAGCAGTACGTC. Translation gives CASSMPGTVFREQYV.

The V call is TRBV15, the J call TRBJ1-3; weak D call: TRBD1 (6 bases). The CDR3 spans 18 residues. CDR1 and CDR2 (germline): LNHNV, YYDKDF (reference sequence). V was clipped by 0 bases and J by 4 bases, with 19 bases between them. CDR3 DNA sequence: TGTGCCACCAGCAGAGATTGGGACACTCCGACGGGGGGAAACACCATATATTTT. This translates into CATSRDWDTPTGGNTIYF.

This rearrangement joins TRBV2 to TRBJ1-4; TRBD1 is a possible D gene (5 bases). The length of the CDR3 is 15 residues. Germline CDR1 reads SNHLY; CDR2 reads FYNNEI. V was shortened by 3 bases and J by 6 bases, with 14 bases between the two germline ends. The CDR3 loop reads CASSEGLLADEKLFF. CDR3 DNA sequence: TGTGCCAGCAGTGAGGGACTCCTGGCGGATGAAAAACTGTTTTTT.

V is TRBV7-9 and J is TRBJ1-3; D ambiguous. The CDR3 loop spans 17 amino acids. The germline V gene encodes CDR1 SEHNR and CDR2 FQNEAQ (reference sequence). V was cut by 2 bases and J by 0 bases, with 14 bases left in between. This CDR3 is CASSLSRWGDSGNTIYF. The CDR3 bases are TGTGCCAGCAGCTTAAGCCGCTGGGGAGACTCTGGAAACACCATATATTTT. The full variable domain, completed using reference TRBV7-9 and TRBJ1-3, is DTGVSQNPRHKITKRGQNVTFRCDPISEHNRLYWYRQTLGQGPEFLTYFQNEAQLEKSRLLSDRFSAERPKGSFSTLEIQRTEQGDSAMYLCASSLSRWGDSGNTIYFGEGSWLTVV.

The chain's CDR3 is CASSLVGSGVYTDTQYF. CDR3 DNA: TGTGCCAGCAGCTTAGTCGGCAGCGGGGTCTACACAGATACGCAGTATTTT. The chain recombines TRBV7-6 with TRBJ2-3; TRBD2 matches at 7 bases. This CDR3 region has 17 residues. Germline-derived CDR1 and CDR2 are SGHVS and FNYEAQ. V dropped 1 base and J dropped 2; count of bases not matched to a gene: 9. The full variable domain, with the rest looked up from reference TRBV7-6 and TRBJ2-3, is GAGVSQSPRYKVTKRGQDVALRCDPISGHVSLYWYRQALGQGPEFLTYFNYEAQQDKSGLPNDRFSAERPEGSISTLTIQRTEQRDSAMYRCASSLVGSGVYTDTQYFGPGTRLTVL.

The chain uses TRBV11-2 and TRBJ2-5; a possible D gene is TRBD1 (6 bases). Per the germline V gene, CDR1 is SGHAT and CDR2 is FQNNGV. The CDR3 has 14 residues. Trimming removed 3 bases at V and 3 bases at J, with 11 bases between. The CDR3 nucleotides are TGTGCCAGCAGCTTGGACAGAGTAGAAGAGACCCAGTACTTC. It encodes CASSLDRVEETQYF.

CDR3 sequence (DNA): TGTGCCAGCAGTGAAGTACAGCTTAACTATGGCTACACCTTC. Encoded protein: CASSEVQLNYGYTF. The V call is TRBV2, the J call TRBJ1-2; D not resolved. V was cut by 1 base and J by 1 base, with 7 bases left in between. Per the germline V gene, CDR1 is SNHLY and CDR2 is FYNNEI. This CDR3 comprises 14 residues.

This clone was seen just once. CDR3 amino acids: CASGEVSGANVLTF. Written as DNA, the CDR3 is TGTGCCAGTGGGGAGGTCTCTGGGGCCAACGTCCTGACTTTC. The chain links TRBV19 to TRBJ2-6; D may be TRBD2 (6 bases). Germline V gene data show CDR1 as LNHDA and CDR2 as SQIVND (reference sequence). V lost 8 bases, J lost 0 bases, and 8 bases lay in between. There are 14 residues in the CDR3. The full variable domain, with the rest looked up from reference TRBV19 and TRBJ2-6, is DGGITQSPKYLFRKEGQNVTLSCEQNLNHDAMYWYRQDPGQGLRLIYYSQIVNDFQKGDIAEGYSVSREKKESFPLTVTSAQKNPTAFYLCASGEVSGANVLTFGAGSRLTVL.

By share, this clone ranks as medium-sized. V and J are TRBV19 and TRBJ2-2; TRBD1 matches 8 bases. Looked up from germline, CDR1 is LNHDA and CDR2 is SQIVND (reference sequence). Trimming removed 10 bases from V and 1 base from J; junction bases left unmatched: 8. The length of the CDR3 is 15 residues. CDR3 bases: TGTGCCACTACCTTGGGGACAGGGAACACCGGGGAGCTGTTTTTT. Amino acids: CATTLGTGNTGELFF. The full variable domain, its missing parts supplied by reference TRBV19 and TRBJ2-2, is DGGITQSPKYLFRKEGQNVTLSCEQNLNHDAMYWYRQDPGQGLRLIYYSQIVNDFQKGDIAEGYSVSREKKESFPLTVTSAQKNPTAFYLCATTLGTGNTGELFFGEGSRLTVL.

The chain couples TRBV6-1 to TRBJ1-5; D call uncertain. The CDR3 covers 14 residues. Germline-derived CDR1 and CDR2 are MNHNS and SASEGT. Trimming left V 7 bases short and J 2 bases short, with 12 bases between. CDR3 loop: CASTITSGNQPQHF. The DNA for the CDR3 is TGTGCCAGCACTATAACGTCGGGCAATCAGCCCCAGCATTTT.

A word on this clone: The germline gene is not matched at one end of the junction; a read error may be the cause. J is TRBJ2-1 and V is TRBV4-3, with 9 bases aligning to TRBD2. Germline V gives CDR1 LGHNA, CDR2 YSLEER. This CDR3 is built from 17 residues. DNA of the CDR3: TGCGCCAGCAGCAAAGATATGCTAGCGGGGATTTACAATGAGCAGTTCTTC. Translating gives CASSKDMLAGIYNEQFF.